The 23 T cell receptor beta chains below all came from one sample that was sequenced in a study of identical twins. Each CDR3 protein gets one entry after TCRdb re-called the 5' RACE reads with MiXCR. The table lists about 250,000 distinct CDR3 sequences, 6% to 8% of them singletons. The sample was also reused in another study, on yellow fever vaccine responses in identical twins.

The sequenced sample consisted of CD8+ T cells sorted from blood. The receptors here all came from a woman aged 18 to 35 in good health.

The CDR3 nucleotides are TGCAGTGCTAGTCTGGGGGCCACTGAAGCTTTCTTT. Protein sequence: CSASLGATEAFF. This rearrangement joins TRBV20-1 to TRBJ1-1; D perhaps matches TRBD1 (6 bases). V shed 3 bases and J shed 4 bases, with 9 bases lying between them. The CDR3 length is 12 residues. Germline CDR1 reads DFQATT; CDR2 reads SNEGSKA (reference sequence).

Only a few counts were recorded for this clonotype. The chain combines TRBV28 with TRBJ2-3, with D possibly being TRBD2 (5 bases). V lost 3 bases and J lost 2, with 18 bases in between. There are 17 residues in the CDR3. The germline V gene encodes CDR1 MDHEN and CDR2 SYDVKM. CDR3 sequence: CASSFGVREVPTDTQYF. The CDR3 nucleotides are TGTGCCAGCAGTTTTGGGGTGAGGGAAGTTCCCACAGATACGCAGTATTTT.

The rearrangement joins TRBV7-9 to TRBJ2-7, with D unclear. This CDR3 has 16 amino acids. Trimming took off 3 bases at V and 0 bases at J, with 15 bases between the two ends. The germline V gene encodes CDR1 SEHNR and CDR2 FQNEAQ (reference sequence). In nucleotides, the CDR3 is TGTGCCAGCAGCTTCCCGCCGAAGGGAAGCTCCTACGAGCAGTACTTC. This encodes CASSFPPKGSSYEQYF.

This clonotype has a count of ten or more. V gene TRBV15 combines with J gene TRBJ2-1; D unresolved. Germline V gene sequence: CDR1 LNHNV, CDR2 YYDKDF (reference sequence). V gave up 0 bases and J gave up 6 bases, with 12 bases separating them. The CDR3 contains 15 residues. This CDR3 reads CATSREDLLSNEQFF. In nucleotides, the CDR3 is TGTGCCACCAGCAGAGAAGATTTGCTCTCCAATGAGCAGTTCTTC.

The table lists this clonotype with a few counts. This chain uses TRBV6-1 with TRBJ2-7, with 8 bases identical to TRBD2. This CDR3 contains 15 residues. Losses at the gene ends were 4 bases for V and 4 bases for J; bases not matched to a gene: 9. Germline V gene sequence: CDR1 MNHNS, CDR2 SASEGT. CDR3 residues: CASSALSGGGYEQYV. The DNA for the CDR3 is TGTGCCAGCAGTGCCCTCTCGGGGGGGGGGTACGAGCAGTACGTC.

V and J are TRBV29-1 and TRBJ2-7; 9 bases match TRBD2. V was pared by 0 bases and J by 6 bases, with 9 bases of the junction left unmatched. Germline V lookup: CDR1 SQVTM, CDR2 ANQGSEA. This CDR3 comprises 15 residues. The CDR3 DNA reads TGCAGCGTTGAAGATCAGGCCGGGACTAGCCTCGAGCAGTACTTC. The encoded protein is CSVEDQAGTSLEQYF.

The chain has TRBV7-9 and TRBJ2-7; D may be TRBD1 or TRBD2 (7 bases each). CDR3 length: 16 residues. The germline gives CDR1 SEHNR, CDR2 FQNEAQ (reference sequence). Trimming cost V 4 bases and J 3 bases, with 19 bases left between them. CDR3 DNA sequence: TGTGCCAGCAGCTGGGACTCCGACAGGGACTACTACGAGCAGTACTTC. It is translated as CASSWDSDRDYYEQYF.

This clonotype was recorded at least ten times. The genes are TRBV2 and TRBJ2-7; 9 positions agree with TRBD2. Germline trimming cut 1 base from V and 4 bases from J; bases unmatched to any gene: 8. CDR1 and CDR2 (germline): SNHLY, FYNNEI. The CDR3 runs to 16 residues. The CDR3 reads CASSEDSGRFGYEQYF. The CDR3 nucleotides read TGTGCCAGCAGTGAAGATAGCGGGAGATTCGGGTACGAGCAGTACTTC.

A word on this clonotype: This could be a read error, since a much larger clone is one nucleotide away. J is TRBJ2-1 and V is TRBV12-3 or TRBV12-4; 7 nucleotides align to TRBD2. This CDR3 is built from 14 residues. CDR3 nucleotides: TGTGCCAGCAGTTTGGGAGGGGTGCGAAATGAGCTGTTCTTC. The encoded protein is CASSLGGVRNELFF.

In this sample, this clonotype turned up a few times. The chain couples TRBV29-1 to TRBJ1-2, with D perhaps TRBD1 (5 bases). The V end was cut by 3 bases, the J end by 7 bases, with 12 bases between. The CDR3 has 12 residues. Germline values: CDR1 SQVTM, CDR2 ANQGSEA. The CDR3 DNA follows: TGCAGCGTTGAGACAGCCACCCTTGGCTACACCTTC. Amino acids: CSVETATLGYTF.

V gene TRBV28 combines with J gene TRBJ2-2; perhaps TRBD1 as D (5 bases). The germline V gene encodes CDR1 MDHEN and CDR2 SYDVKM. The CDR3 spans 12 residues. Trimming shortened V by 6 bases and J by 6 bases, and 8 bases separated the two germline ends. The CDR3 region is CASRVRAGELFF. Here the CDR3 DNA reads TGTGCCAGCAGGGTCAGGGCCGGGGAGCTGTTTTTT.

This clonotype occurred a few times. This chain uses TRBV5-1 with TRBJ1-1, with a possible D match to TRBD1 (6 bases). The germline V gene has CDR1 SGHRS and CDR2 YFSETQ. V was clipped by 4 bases and J by 3 bases, with 19 bases between them. The CDR3 loop spans 16 amino acids. CDR3 nucleotide sequence: TGCGCCAGCAGCGTAAATAAACAGGGTGGAGACACTGAAGCTTTCTTT. This codes for CASSVNKQGGDTEAFF.

This clonotype turned up a few times. The chain combines TRBV5-6 with TRBJ2-7; a possible D gene is TRBD2 (5 bases). This CDR3 spans 14 amino acids. Germline V lookup: CDR1 SGHDT, CDR2 YYEEEE. V was trimmed by 2 bases and J by 6 bases, leaving 15 bases between them. DNA for the CDR3: TGTGCCAGCAGCTTCGGAGGTTCGTGGACCGAGCAGTACTTC. The encoded protein is CASSFGGSWTEQYF.

The V call is TRBV28, the J call TRBJ1-1; 10 nucleotides align to TRBD1. The CDR3 sequence is 15 residues long. V dropped 5 bases and J dropped 6; count of bases not matched to a gene: 9. The germline CDR1 and CDR2 sequences are MDHEN and SYDVKM. The DNA for the CDR3 is TGTGCCAGCAGTCCAGACAGGGGACAGGGGCCTGAAGCTTTCTTT. Translation: CASSPDRGQGPEAFF.

This clonotype was observed at least ten times. The chain carries TRBV13 and TRBJ2-1; 9 nucleotides agree with TRBD2. Germline CDR1 PRHDT, CDR2 FYEKMQ (reference sequence). The CDR3 loop spans 12 amino acids. The V gene end was trimmed by 6 bases and the J gene end by 9 bases; junction bases not matched to a gene: 3. The CDR3 nucleotides read TGTGCCAGCAGAGCGGGGGGTGTTGAGCAGTTCTTC. Translation gives CASRAGGVEQFF. The complete variable domain, with remaining parts taken from reference TRBV13 and TRBJ2-1, reads AAGVIQSPRHLIKEKRETATLKCYPIPRHDTVYWYQQGPGQDPQFLISFYEKMQSDKGSIPDRFSAQQFSDYHSELNMSSLELGDSALYFCASRAGGVEQFFGPGTRLTVL.

This clonotype was seen only a few times. The chain uses TRBV18 and TRBJ1-5; D is uncertain. This CDR3 contains 16 residues. Trimming took 3 bases from V and 0 from J, leaving 12 bases between them. Germline V CDR1 and CDR2: KGHSH, LQKENI. CDR3 amino acids: CASSPRLEDSNQPQHF. In DNA form, the CDR3 reads TGTGCCAGCTCACCCCGACTGGAGGATAGCAATCAGCCCCAGCATTTT.

This clonotype came up a few times. The chain has TRBV7-9 and TRBJ1-2; D gene uncertain. The germline V gene has CDR1 SEHNR and CDR2 FQNEAQ (reference sequence). There are 13 residues in the CDR3. The V and J ends lost 2 bases and 6 bases respectively, with 10 bases between them. Here the CDR3 DNA reads TGTGCCAGCAGCTTAATTTGGGCGGATGGCTACACCTTC. Translated, it gives CASSLIWADGYTF.

This clonotype was detected a few times. The genes are TRBV2 and TRBJ2-1; D gene unclear. This CDR3 has 14 residues. Germline CDR1 and CDR2: SNHLY and FYNNEI. The ends were cut back, 1 base at V and 4 bases at J, with 8 bases in the middle. CDR3 amino acids: CASSEVNGYNEQFF. The CDR3 DNA reads as TGTGCCAGCAGTGAAGTGAACGGATACAATGAGCAGTTCTTC.

At least ten counts were recorded for this clonotype. This chain uses TRBV11-2 with TRBJ2-7; 8 nucleotides line up with TRBD1. The CDR3 is made up of 15 amino acids. Germline-derived CDR1 and CDR2 are SGHAT and FQNNGV. V was clipped by 2 bases and J by 6 bases; unmatched bases: 9. The CDR3 DNA is TGTGCCAGCAGCTTAAACGGACAGGGTAGCGTCGAGCAGTACGTC. Amino acid sequence: CASSLNGQGSVEQYV.

This chain uses TRBV4-1 with TRBJ2-1; 8 bases fit TRBD2. The length of the CDR3 is 17 residues. Germline loops: CDR1 MGHRA, CDR2 YSYEKL. V was pared by 2 bases and J by 3 bases, with 9 bases of the junction left unmatched. The CDR3 loop is CASSQTSGSSFYNEQFF. CDR3 nucleotides: TGCGCCAGCAGCCAAACGAGCGGGAGCTCTTTCTACAATGAGCAGTTCTTC.

This rearrangement joins TRBV27 to TRBJ2-2, with 9 bases fitting TRBD1. CDR3 length: 15 residues. With 6 bases clipped from V and 6 bases from J, the junction kept 8 bases outside the gene matches. Germline V gene data show CDR1 as MNHEY and CDR2 as SMNVEV (reference sequence). Written as DNA, the CDR3 is TGTGCCAGCAGCTGGGCCGGGACAGGGTCCGGGGAGCTGTTTTTT. Amino acids: CASSWAGTGSGELFF.

The table lists this clonotype with many counts. V and J are TRBV3-1 and TRBJ1-4; D possibly corresponds to TRBD1 (6 bases). The CDR3 sequence is 15 residues long. V was trimmed by 3 bases and J by 7 bases, leaving 15 bases between them. Per the germline V gene, CDR1 is LGHDT and CDR2 is YNNKEL (reference sequence). CDR3 in DNA: TGTGCCAGCAGCCATATTACAGGGAGCGGTGAAAAACTGTTTTTT. Translation: CASSHITGSGEKLFF.

This clonotype was recorded many times. The rearrangement uses TRBV12-3 or TRBV12-4 and TRBJ1-2; D is unresolved. V was trimmed by 3 bases and J by 4 bases, leaving 18 bases between them. The CDR3 covers 16 residues. CDR3 DNA: TGTGCCAGCAGTTTGATTTTACCTGTGGATGGCTATGGCTACACCTTC. Encoded protein: CASSLILPVDGYGYTF.